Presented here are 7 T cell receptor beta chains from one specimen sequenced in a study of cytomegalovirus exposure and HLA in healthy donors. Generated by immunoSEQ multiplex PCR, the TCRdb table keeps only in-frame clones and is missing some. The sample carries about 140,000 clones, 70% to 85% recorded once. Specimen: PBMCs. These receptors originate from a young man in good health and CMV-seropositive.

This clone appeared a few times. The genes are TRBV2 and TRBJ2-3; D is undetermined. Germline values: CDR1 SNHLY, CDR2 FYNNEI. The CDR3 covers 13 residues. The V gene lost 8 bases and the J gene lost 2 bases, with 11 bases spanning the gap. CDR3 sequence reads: CASHLLSTDTQYF. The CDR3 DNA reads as TGTGCCAGCCACCTCCTATCCACAGATACGCAGTATTTT.

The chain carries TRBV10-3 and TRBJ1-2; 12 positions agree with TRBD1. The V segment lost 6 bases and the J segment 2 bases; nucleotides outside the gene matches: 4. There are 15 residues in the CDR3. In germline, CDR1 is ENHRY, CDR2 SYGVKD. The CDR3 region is CAIRDGTGGNYGYTF. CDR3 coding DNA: TGTGCCATCAGAGACGGGACAGGGGGCAACTATGGCTACACCTTC.

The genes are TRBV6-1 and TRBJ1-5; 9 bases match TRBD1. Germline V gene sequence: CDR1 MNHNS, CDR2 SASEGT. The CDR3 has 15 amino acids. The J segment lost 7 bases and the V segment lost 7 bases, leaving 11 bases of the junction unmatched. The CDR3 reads CASIPGQGFGQPQHF. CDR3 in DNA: TGTGCCAGCATCCCGGGACAGGGCTTCGGGCAGCCCCAGCATTTT.

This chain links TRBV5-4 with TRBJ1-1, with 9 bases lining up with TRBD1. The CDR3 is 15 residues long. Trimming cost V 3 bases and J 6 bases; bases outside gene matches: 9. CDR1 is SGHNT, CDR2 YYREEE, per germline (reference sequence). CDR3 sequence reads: CASSWGNRQGAEAFF. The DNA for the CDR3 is TGTGCCAGCAGCTGGGGGAACAGACAGGGGGCTGAAGCTTTCTTT.

The DNA of the CDR3 is TGTGCCAGTAGCAAACCGGGACAGGGGGCGCTTTCCGAGCAGTACTTC. The encoded protein is CASSKPGQGALSEQYF. The chain has TRBV19 and TRBJ2-7, with TRBD1 matching over 12 bases. Germline CDR1 reads LNHDA; CDR2 reads SQIVND (reference sequence). The V segment lost 6 bases and the J segment 6 bases; nucleotides outside the gene matches: 12. CDR3 length: 16 residues.

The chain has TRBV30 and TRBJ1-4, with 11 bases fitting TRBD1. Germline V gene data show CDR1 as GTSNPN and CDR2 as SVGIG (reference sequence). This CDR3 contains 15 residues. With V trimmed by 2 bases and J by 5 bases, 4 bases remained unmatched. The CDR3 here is CAWSKGQGGNEKLFF. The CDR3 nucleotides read TGTGCCTGGAGTAAGGGACAGGGGGGAAATGAAAAACTGTTTTTT.

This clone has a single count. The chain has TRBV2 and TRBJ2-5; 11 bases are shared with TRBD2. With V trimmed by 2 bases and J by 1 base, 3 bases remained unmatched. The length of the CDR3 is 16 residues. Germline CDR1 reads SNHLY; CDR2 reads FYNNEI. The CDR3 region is CASSEQLAGAQETQYF. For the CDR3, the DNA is TGTGCCAGCAGTGAACAACTAGCGGGGGCCCAAGAGACCCAGTACTTC.